A selection of T cell receptor beta chains follows, all from one sample in a study of cytomegalovirus exposure and HLA in healthy donors. Assay used: immunoSEQ multiplex PCR; TCRdb lists only in-frame clones, some missing. This sample has some 270,000 clones; around nine tenths occur once, and the top ten carry 1.7%. The sequencing input was PBMCs. The receptors stem from a girl aged 2-10 years in good health and CMV-seronegative. The CDR3 runs from the conserved cysteine through the conserved F or W. A D gene is named only where the DNA matches it firmly. For some rows the clone size is stated as once, few or many, or as a class when expanded; others skip it.

clone_size,j_call,v_call,d_call,cdr3_aa,cdr3_nt
.,TRBJ1-1,TRBV5-4,.,CASSPLGGGGTEAFF,TGTGCCAGCAGCCCATTAGGAGGGGGAGGGACTGAAGCTTTCTTT
.,TRBJ1-1,TRBV6-4,TRBD1,CASSVEPGQTEAFF,TGTGCCAGCAGTGTCGAACCGGGACAGACTGAAGCTTTCTTT
.,TRBJ2-5,TRBV5-1,.,CASRNPGTQGETQYF,TGCGCCAGCAGAAACCCCGGGACTCAGGGAGAGACCCAGTACTTC
.,TRBJ2-2,TRBV9,TRBD1,CATGTGGATGELFF,TGTGCCACCGGGACAGGGGGCGCCACCGGGGAGCTGTTTTTT
.,TRBJ2-7,TRBV18,.,CASSPLPRAGYEQYF,TGTGCCAGCTCACCCCTGCCCCGTGCAGGCTACGAGCAGTACTTC
.,TRBJ2-7,TRBV27,.,CASSPHLIGSYEQYF,TGTGCCAGCAGCCCCCACCTAATCGGCTCCTACGAGCAGTACTTC
once,TRBJ1-1,TRBV30,.,CAWSGVGGNTEAFF,TGTGCCTGGAGTGGGGTAGGCGGGAACACTGAAGCTTTCTTT
.,TRBJ2-7,TRBV5-6,TRBD2,CASSFGPLAGAYEQYF,TGTGCCAGCAGCTTTGGGCCGCTAGCGGGGGCCTACGAGCAGTACTTC
.,TRBJ2-1,TRBV7-2,TRBD2,CASSRTSGPYNEQFF,TGTGCCAGCAGCAGGACTAGCGGGCCCTACAATGAGCAGTTCTTC
.,TRBJ1-2,TRBV18,.,CASSPANTDGYTF,TGTGCCAGCTCACCAGCCAACACCGATGGCTACACCTTC
.,TRBJ2-7,TRBV11-3,TRBD1,CASSPGQGGLNEQYF,TGTGCCAGCAGCCCCGGACAGGGGGGCCTGAACGAGCAGTACTTC
.,TRBJ1-1,TRBV30,.,CAWSGGGNTEAFF,TGTGCCTGGAGTGGAGGGGGGAACACTGAAGCTTTCTTT
.,TRBJ1-1,TRBV28,.,CASSMQGLGEAFF,TGTGCCAGCAGTATGCAGGGTTTAGGTGAAGCTTTCTTT
.,TRBJ2-6,TRBV7-3,.,CASSLYGGYGANVLTF,TGTGCCAGCAGCTTGTATGGGGGGTACGGGGCCAACGTCCTGACTTTC
.,TRBJ1-2,TRBV2,.,CASMEDYGYTF,TGTGCCAGCATGGAGGACTATGGCTACACCTTC
once,TRBJ2-7,TRBV6-5,TRBD1,CASSSGQGSYEQYF,TGTGCCAGCAGTTCAGGACAGGGTTCCTACGAGCAGTACTTC
once,TRBJ1-4,TRBV27,.,CASSSRGGGEKLFF,TGTGCCAGCAGTTCACGGGGGGGAGGTGAAAAACTGTTTTTT
once,TRBJ2-1,TRBV5-1,TRBD2,CASSLDGRANNEQFF,TGCGCCAGCAGCTTGGACGGGAGGGCTAACAATGAGCAGTTCTTC
.,TRBJ2-5,TRBV28,TRBD2,CASSPQGLQETQYF,TGTGCCAGCAGTCCCCAGGGACTACAAGAGACCCAGTACTTC
.,TRBJ2-7,TRBV4-1,TRBD1,CASPPTGVYEQYF,TGCGCCAGCCCGCCGACAGGGGTCTACGAGCAGTACTTC
.,TRBJ2-1,TRBV27,TRBD2,CASTKGTSGVNEQFF,TGTGCCAGCACGAAGGGGACTAGCGGGGTGAATGAGCAGTTCTTC
.,TRBJ1-1,TRBV7-9,.,CASSSAGLRNTEAFF,TGTGCCAGCAGCTCGGCAGGGCTCAGGAACACTGAAGCTTTCTTT
.,TRBJ2-7,TRBV7-9,TRBD1,CASSPRQGLAYEQYF,TGTGCCAGCAGCCCGCGACAGGGCCTTGCCTACGAGCAGTACTTC